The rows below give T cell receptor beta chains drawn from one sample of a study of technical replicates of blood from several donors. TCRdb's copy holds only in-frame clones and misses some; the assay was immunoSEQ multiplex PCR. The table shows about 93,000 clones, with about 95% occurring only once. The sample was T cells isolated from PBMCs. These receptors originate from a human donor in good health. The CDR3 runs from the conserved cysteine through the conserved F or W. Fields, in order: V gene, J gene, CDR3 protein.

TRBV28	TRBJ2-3	CASSPQTSGGVTDTQYF
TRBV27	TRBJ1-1	CASSLLKPGISEAFF
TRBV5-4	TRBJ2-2	CASSSGGGDTGELFF
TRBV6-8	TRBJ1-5	CASSYSILRTGTAGNQPQHF
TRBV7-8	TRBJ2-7	CASSLAGTVSSYEQYF
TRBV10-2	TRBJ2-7	CASSGRASGSEQYF
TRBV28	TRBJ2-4	CASSPLVSKNIQYF
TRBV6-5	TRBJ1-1	CASKADGMNTEAFF
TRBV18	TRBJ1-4	CASSTRSSGGRAIATNEKLFF
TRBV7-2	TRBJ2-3	CASSLAGVKSDTQYF
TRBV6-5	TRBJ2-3	CASSYSAGPSTDTQYF
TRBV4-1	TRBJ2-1	CASSQGSALGLYNEQFF
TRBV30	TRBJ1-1	CAWTPMNTEAFF
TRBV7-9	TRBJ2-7	CASSPSVSGSEQYF
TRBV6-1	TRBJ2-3	CASSEQSGWRPTQYF
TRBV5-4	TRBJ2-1	CASSLVGVEQFF
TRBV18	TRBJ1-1	CASSPGQGLDAFF
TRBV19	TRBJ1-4	CASSVVTTAVGNEKLFF
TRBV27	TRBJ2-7	CASTGAPYEQYF
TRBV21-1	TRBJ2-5	CATEDRADETQYF
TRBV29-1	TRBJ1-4	CSAEAGPDEKLFF
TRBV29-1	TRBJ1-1	CSVDLTGLDDEAFF
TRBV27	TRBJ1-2	CASSLRQGIINGYTF
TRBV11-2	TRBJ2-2	CASSTPYGELFF
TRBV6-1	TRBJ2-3	CASSEIKGGTDTQYF
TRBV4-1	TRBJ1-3	CASSRPWSSGNTIYF
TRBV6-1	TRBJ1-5	CASTYYVGGDQPQHF
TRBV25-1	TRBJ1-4	CASSEGAEKLFF
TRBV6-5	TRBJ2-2	CASSRDGELFF
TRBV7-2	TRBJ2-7	CASSPWGGREHEQYF
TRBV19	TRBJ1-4	CASSEGRQPATNEKLFF